What follows are 12 T cell receptor beta chains derived from one specimen sequenced in a study of cytotoxic CD8 clonotypes in ibrutinib-treated CLL (dated by TCRdb to about 2021). Libraries were made using the immunoSEQ multiplex PCR assay. TCRdb obtained this table from immuneACCESS and retained in-frame rearrangements with V and J assigned. These tables miss some clones; where compared with another copy, unresolved V genes account for less than half of the shortfall, and the remainder is unexplained. This sample lists approximately 320,000 clones; roughly 70% were detected once. Around 6.6% of the sample belongs to the ten largest clones. Sequencing was performed on PBMCs, taken after 36 months of ibrutinib treatment. Receptors originate from a human donor with chronic lymphocytic leukemia.

The rearrangement joins TRBV14 to TRBJ2-3; tentatively, D is TRBD2 (5 bases). The CDR3 contains 17 residues. The germline V gene encodes CDR1 SGHDN and CDR2 FVKESK. With 0 bases removed from V and 3 bases from J, the gap between germline ends came to 16 bases. The CDR3: CASSQDPPLAATDTQYF. DNA of the CDR3: TGTGCCAGCAGCCAAGATCCCCCCCTAGCAGCAACAGATACGCAGTATTTT.

There are a few counts of this clone. V and J are TRBV6-6 and TRBJ1-5; D remains unclear. The germline V gene has CDR1 MNHNY and CDR2 SVGAGI (reference sequence). V was trimmed by 8 bases and J by 1 base, leaving 15 bases between them. The CDR3 runs 15 residues. CDR3 in amino acids: CASARTSGSNQPQHF. In DNA form, the CDR3 reads TGTGCCAGCGCCCGAACCAGCGGGAGCAATCAGCCCCAGCATTTT.

The rearrangement joins TRBV29-1 to TRBJ2-3, with D tentatively TRBD2 (6 bases). The germline V gene encodes CDR1 SQVTM and CDR2 ANQGSEA. The CDR3 is 15 amino acids. The germline V and J ends were trimmed by 3 bases and 4 bases, with 17 bases remaining between them. For the CDR3, the DNA is TGCAGCGTTGATGGCGGGAAGGGACCCGCAGATACGCAGTATTTT. Translating it yields CSVDGGKGPADTQYF.

This rearrangement joins TRBV11-3 to TRBJ2-1, with D uncertain. From germline, CDR1 is SGHNT and CDR2 YENEEA. The CDR3 covers 14 residues. The V end was cut by 1 base, the J end by 9 bases, with 13 bases between. As DNA, the CDR3 is TGTGCCAGCAGCTTAGGTCAACCCTTTAGTGAGCAGTTCTTC. Its protein product is CASSLGQPFSEQFF.

A few counts support this clone. The CDR3 DNA follows: TGTGCCAGCAGCTTATCCAGGGGGCTCTACAATGAGCAGTTCTTC. This gives the protein CASSLSRGLYNEQFF. This chain joins TRBV13 and TRBJ2-1, with 8 bases fitting TRBD1. Germline V lookup: CDR1 PRHDT, CDR2 FYEKMQ (reference sequence). Losses at the gene ends were 2 bases for V and 3 bases for J; bases not matched to a gene: 3. CDR3 size: 15 residues.

V usage is TRBV7-9 and J usage is TRBJ1-2; D is unclear. The CDR3 loop spans 14 amino acids. The V and J ends lost 1 base and 4 bases respectively, with 10 bases between them. In germline, CDR1 is SEHNR, CDR2 FQNEAQ (reference sequence). In DNA, the CDR3 is TGTGCCAGCAGCTTAGACCGGACGGTCTATGGCTACACCTTC. Its translation is CASSLDRTVYGYTF.

The genes are TRBV27 and TRBJ1-2; TRBD1 might be the D (5 bases). The CDR3 covers 13 residues. CDR1 MNHEY and CDR2 SMNVEV come from the germline V gene (reference sequence). Trimming took 3 bases from V and 2 from J, leaving 7 bases between them. CDR3 nucleotide sequence: TGTGCCAGCAGTTTTGGGGGAAACTATGGCTACACCTTC. Translated, it gives CASSFGGNYGYTF.

The sample holds a few counts of this clone. This sequence joins TRBV29-1 and TRBJ2-7, with D perhaps TRBD1 (6 bases). The germline CDR1 and CDR2 sequences are SQVTM and ANQGSEA. The ends were cut back, 4 bases at V and 5 bases at J, with 15 bases in the middle. The CDR3 covers 13 residues. The CDR3 DNA is TGCAGCGTTGCCGACTGGGGGCCCAACGAGCAGTACTTC. Protein product: CSVADWGPNEQYF.

The chain uses TRBV18 and TRBJ2-1; TRBD2 might be the D (6 bases). This CDR3 spans 16 amino acids. The ends were cut back, 3 bases at V and 0 bases at J, with 12 bases in the middle. The germline gives CDR1 KGHSH, CDR2 LQKENI. In nucleotides, the CDR3 is TGTGCCAGCTCACCTGGAGGGCCCGACTCCTACAATGAGCAGTTCTTC. Encoded protein: CASSPGGPDSYNEQFF.

This clone occurred a few times. The gene calls are TRBV9 and TRBJ2-1; TRBD2 agrees at 11 bases. The CDR3 loop spans 15 amino acids. CDR1 and CDR2 (germline): SGDLS, YYNGEE. Trimming cost V 2 bases and J 3 bases; bases outside gene matches: 1. The CDR3 here is CASSVGLAGYNEQFF. CDR3 bases: TGTGCCAGCAGCGTCGGACTAGCGGGCTACAATGAGCAGTTCTTC.

The J gene is TRBJ2-1, the V gene TRBV29-1; perhaps D is TRBD1 or TRBD2 (5 bases each). CDR1 is SQVTM and CDR2 is ANQGSEA in the germline V gene. V lost 5 bases, J lost 3 bases, and 14 bases lay in between. CDR3 length equals 14 residues. This chain's CDR3 is CSVRGRGNYNEQFF. In DNA, the CDR3 is TGCAGCGTTCGCGGCCGGGGCAACTACAATGAGCAGTTCTTC.

This clone was observed a few times. The rearrangement links TRBV7-8 to TRBJ1-3; 9 bases line up with TRBD1. The CDR3 extends over 13 amino acids. The germline V gene encodes CDR1 SGHVS and CDR2 FQNEAQ. The V and J ends lost 8 bases and 6 bases, in that order; junction bases with no gene match: 5. The CDR3 protein is CASRTGGLNTIYF. CDR3 coding DNA: TGTGCCAGCCGCACAGGGGGCTTAAACACCATATATTTT.